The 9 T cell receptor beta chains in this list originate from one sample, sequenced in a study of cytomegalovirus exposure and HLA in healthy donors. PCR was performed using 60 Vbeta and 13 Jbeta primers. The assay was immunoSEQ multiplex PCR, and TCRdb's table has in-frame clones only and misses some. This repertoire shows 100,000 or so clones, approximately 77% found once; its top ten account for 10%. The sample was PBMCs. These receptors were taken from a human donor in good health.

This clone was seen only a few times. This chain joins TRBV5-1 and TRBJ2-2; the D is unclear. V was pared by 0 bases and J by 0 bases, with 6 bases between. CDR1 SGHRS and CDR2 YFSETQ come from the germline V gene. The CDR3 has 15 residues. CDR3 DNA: TGCGCCAGCAGCTTGGGGAGAGCGAACACCGGGGAGCTGTTTTTT. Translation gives CASSLGRANTGELFF.

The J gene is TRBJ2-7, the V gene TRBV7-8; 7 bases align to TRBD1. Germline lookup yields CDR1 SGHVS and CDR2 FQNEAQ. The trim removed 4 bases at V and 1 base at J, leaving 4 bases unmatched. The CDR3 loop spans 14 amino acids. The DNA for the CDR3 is TGTGCCAGCAGCTCCGAGGGACAGTCCTACGAGCAGTACTTC. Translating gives CASSSEGQSYEQYF.

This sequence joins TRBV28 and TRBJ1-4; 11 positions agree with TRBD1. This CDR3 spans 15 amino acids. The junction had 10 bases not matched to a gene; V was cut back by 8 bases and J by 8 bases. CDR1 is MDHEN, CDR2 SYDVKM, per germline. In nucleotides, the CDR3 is TGTGCCAGCGGTACACCGGGACAGGGGGGCGAAAAACTGTTTTTT. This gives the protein CASGTPGQGGEKLFF.

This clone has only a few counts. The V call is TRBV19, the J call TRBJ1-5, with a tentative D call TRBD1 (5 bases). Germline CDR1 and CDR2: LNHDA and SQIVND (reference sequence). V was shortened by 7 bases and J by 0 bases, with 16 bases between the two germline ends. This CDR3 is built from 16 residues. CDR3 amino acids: CASIESGGTSNQPQHF. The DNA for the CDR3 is TGTGCCAGTATAGAGTCCGGGGGTACTAGCAATCAGCCCCAGCATTTT.

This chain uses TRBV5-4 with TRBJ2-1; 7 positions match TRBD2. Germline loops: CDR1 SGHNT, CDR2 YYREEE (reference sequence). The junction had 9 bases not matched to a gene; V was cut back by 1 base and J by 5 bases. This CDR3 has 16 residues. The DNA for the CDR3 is TGTGCCAGCAGCTTGAGGCGGCTAGCGGCGGACAATGAGCAGTTCTTC. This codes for CASSLRRLAADNEQFF.

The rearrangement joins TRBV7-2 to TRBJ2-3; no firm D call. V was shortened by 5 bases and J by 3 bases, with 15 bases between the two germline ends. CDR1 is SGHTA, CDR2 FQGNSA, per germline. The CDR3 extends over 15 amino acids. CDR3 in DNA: TGTGCCAGCAGCAATCAGGCGATTGCGACAGATACGCAGTATTTT. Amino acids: CASSNQAIATDTQYF.

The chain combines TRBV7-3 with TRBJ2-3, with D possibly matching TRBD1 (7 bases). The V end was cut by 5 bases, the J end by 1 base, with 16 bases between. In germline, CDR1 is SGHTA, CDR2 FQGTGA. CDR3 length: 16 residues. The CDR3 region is CASSKGGGGGTDTQYF. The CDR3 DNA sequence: TGTGCCAGCAGCAAAGGGGGCGGCGGGGGCACAGATACGCAGTATTTT.

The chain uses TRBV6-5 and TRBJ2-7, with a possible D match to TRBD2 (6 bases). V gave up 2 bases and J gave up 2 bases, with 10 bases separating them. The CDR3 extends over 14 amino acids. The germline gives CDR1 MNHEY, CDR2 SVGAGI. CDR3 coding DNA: TGTGCCAGCAGTTACACTAGCTCGGCCTACGAGCAGTACTTC. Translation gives CASSYTSSAYEQYF.

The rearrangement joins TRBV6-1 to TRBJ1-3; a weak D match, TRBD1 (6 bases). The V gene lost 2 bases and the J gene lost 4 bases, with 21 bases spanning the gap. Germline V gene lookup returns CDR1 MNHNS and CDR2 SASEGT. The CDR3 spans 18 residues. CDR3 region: CASSELATGTPGGNTIYF. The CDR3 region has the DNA TGTGCCAGCAGTGAACTAGCAACAGGGACCCCGGGCGGAAACACCATATATTTT.